The source of this TCR beta chain is a study of chemoradiotherapy in HPV16-positive cancers. Findings and caveats of the study: The functional HPV-specific definition rests on just a couple of HPV16-positive patients. Candidate HPV-specific clones and E7-related TCR motifs grew in tumor during treatment. For HPV16-positive patients, expanding HPV-responsive T cells associated with longer recurrence-free survival.

Using immunoSEQ multiplex PCR, the repertoire was profiled, and TCRdb retains in-frame clones only, with some absent. This sample has 20,000 or so clones, with around 87% found just once. This clone was picked up a small number of times. Its antigen is as yet unknown. Repertoires were sampled repeatedly during chemoradiotherapy. Per the germline V gene, CDR1 is KGHSH and CDR2 is LQKENI. The CDR3 runs 13 residues. V gave up 3 bases and J gave up 4 bases; unmatched junction bases: 2. The receptor's source is a human donor with HPV-associated anogenital cancer. The specimen was blood, collected from a patient who underwent chemoradiotherapy. This sequence joins TRBV18 and TRBJ1-2; 7 bases agree with TRBD1. The CDR3 DNA sequence: TGTGCCAGCTCACCCCGGGACAGCTATGGCTACACCTTC. It is translated as CASSPRDSYGYTF.